The 17 T cell receptor beta chains below all came from one sample that was sequenced in a study of T cells in Graves' hyperthyroidism and ophthalmopathy. It was RNA transcripts that yielded the amplified TCR beta CDR3 regions. Carried out on the TCR CDR3, a first-round RT-PCR used the HTBI primer set. TCRdb recomputed calls from the multiplex PCR reads with MiXCR, one row per CDR3 protein. The sample has more than 350,000 distinct CDR3 sequences, roughly 15% seen once. Specimen: blood. The source of these receptors is a woman aged 60 to 75 with Graves' ophthalmopathy.

This clonotype was recorded a few times. This chain uses TRBV20-1 with TRBJ2-6, with D perhaps being TRBD1 or TRBD2 (6 bases each). Germline V gene lookup returns CDR1 DFQATT and CDR2 SNEGSKA (reference sequence). Trimming removed 6 bases at V and 0 bases at J, with 15 bases between. The CDR3 covers 16 residues. DNA of the CDR3: TGCAGTGCCAAAGTTGGGGGGCCCTCTGGGGCCAACGTCCTGACTTTC. Translation gives CSAKVGGPSGANVLTF.

This clonotype has at least ten counts. CDR3 coding DNA: TGCGCCAGCAGTGGCAGTAGCGGGAGGGCCGGGGGAGATACGCAGTATTTT. Translation: CASSGSSGRAGGDTQYF. The V and J genes are TRBV10-1 and TRBJ2-3; TRBD2 aligns across 11 bases. The CDR3 length is 17 residues. The V and J ends lost 4 bases and 5 bases, in that order; junction bases with no gene match: 11. The germline CDR1 and CDR2 sequences are WNHNN and SYGVQD (reference sequence).

In this sample, this clonotype turned up many times. This chain connects TRBV6-1 to TRBJ2-4; D is undetermined. Trimming cost V 3 bases and J 8 bases, with 17 bases left between them. Germline-derived CDR1 and CDR2 are MNHNS and SASEGT. The CDR3 length is 15 residues. The CDR3 loop reads CASSDLRTVRDIQYF. CDR3 in DNA: TGTGCCAGCAGTGACCTCAGGACCGTGAGAGACATTCAGTACTTC.

This clonotype was counted at least ten times. The V and J genes are TRBV20-1 and TRBJ2-7; D gene uncertain. Trimming removed 6 bases at V and 4 bases at J, with 19 bases between. CDR3 length: 14 amino acids. The germline V gene encodes CDR1 DFQATT and CDR2 SNEGSKA (reference sequence). The CDR3 nucleotides read TGCAGTGCGCGGAGTAGTCCCCGAGGATACGAGCAGTACTTC. It encodes CSARSSPRGYEQYF.

This chain joins TRBV5-4 and TRBJ2-2; TRBD1 is a possible D gene (6 bases). The length of the CDR3 is 15 residues. V was clipped by 4 bases and J by 4 bases, with 14 bases between them. Germline CDR1 SGHNT, CDR2 YYREEE (reference sequence). CDR3: CASSPTGRGTGELFF. The DNA for the CDR3 is TGTGCCAGCAGCCCCACAGGGAGAGGCACCGGGGAGCTGTTTTTT. The full variable domain, in which reference TRBV5-4 and TRBJ2-2 provide the parts outside the CDR3, is ETGVTQSPTHLIKTRGQQVTLRCSSQSGHNTVSWYQQALGQGPQFIFQYYREEENGRGNFPPRFSGLQFPNYSSELNVNALELDDSALYLCASSPTGRGTGELFFGEGSRLTVL.

V usage is TRBV24-1 and J usage is TRBJ2-1; D is ambiguous. V was pared by 3 bases and J by 8 bases, with 10 bases between. CDR1 is KGHDR and CDR2 is SFDVKD in the germline V gene. The CDR3 is 13 residues long. CDR3 region: CATSDGSGDEQFF. CDR3 nucleotides: TGTGCCACCAGTGATGGTAGTGGCGATGAGCAGTTCTTC.

This clonotype has just a few counts. This chain links TRBV20-1 with TRBJ2-7, with TRBD2 identical over 14 bases. The germline gives CDR1 DFQATT, CDR2 SNEGSKA (reference sequence). V was pared by 0 bases and J by 3 bases, with 1 base of the junction left unmatched. This CDR3 region has 15 residues. CDR3 region: CSAREGLAGVYEQYF. The CDR3 nucleotides are TGCAGTGCTAGAGAGGGACTAGCGGGAGTCTACGAGCAGTACTTC.

This clonotype was picked up many times. This sequence joins TRBV30 and TRBJ2-2; D remains ambiguous. Germline V gene data show CDR1 as GTSNPN and CDR2 as SVGIG (reference sequence). The CDR3 spans 13 residues. V lost 0 bases and J 5 bases, leaving 7 bases between the germline ends. CDR3 amino acids: CAWSVLETGELFF. CDR3 bases: TGTGCCTGGAGTGTCTTAGAAACCGGGGAGCTGTTTTTT.

The V call is TRBV27, the J call TRBJ1-5; the D gene is possibly TRBD1 (5 bases). The CDR3 has 14 amino acids. Germline lookup yields CDR1 MNHEY and CDR2 SMNVEV (reference sequence). V lost 2 bases and J 6 bases, leaving 11 bases between the germline ends. The DNA for the CDR3 is TGTGCCAGCAGTTTAAGAGGGACCACTCAGCCCCAGCATTTT. This gives the protein CASSLRGTTQPQHF.

Ten or more counts support this clonotype. The V call is TRBV28, the J call TRBJ2-7, with TRBD2 identical over 14 bases. Germline V gene data show CDR1 as MDHEN and CDR2 as SYDVKM. V was clipped by 6 bases and J by 5 bases; unmatched bases: 6. The CDR3 is 15 amino acids. The CDR3 is CASRGGTSGSNEQYF. CDR3 nucleotide sequence: TGTGCCAGCAGGGGCGGGACTAGCGGGAGCAACGAGCAGTACTTC.

This chain links TRBV24-1 with TRBJ2-7, with D possibly matching TRBD1 (6 bases). The CDR3 is made up of 14 amino acids. CDR1 KGHDR and CDR2 SFDVKD come from the germline V gene. Trimming removed 3 bases from V and 3 bases from J, with 11 bases in between. CDR3 bases: TGTGCCACCAGTGATCCCTCGGACAGCTACGAGCAGTACTTC. Translating gives CATSDPSDSYEQYF.

This clonotype was seen more than once but under ten times. A much larger clone differs from this one at a single base, so this may be a read error. V is TRBV30 and J is TRBJ2-2; D might be TRBD2 (5 bases). CDR1 and CDR2 (germline): GTSNPN, SVGIG (reference sequence). The CDR3 totals 13 residues. The germline V and J ends were trimmed by 5 bases and 6 bases, with 13 bases remaining between them. DNA of the CDR3: TGTGCCTGGGGTAAGGGAGCGGCCGGGGAGCTGTTTTTT. It encodes CAWGKGAAGELFF.

In this sample, this clonotype turned up many times. This sequence joins TRBV11-2 and TRBJ2-3; D perhaps matches TRBD2 (6 bases). This CDR3 is 15 amino acids long. In germline, CDR1 is SGHAT, CDR2 FQNNGV. V was cut by 8 bases and J by 8 bases, with 23 bases left in between. CDR3 region: CASLRIGGPPSTQYF. The CDR3 DNA is TGTGCCAGCCTTCGGATTGGAGGGCCACCGAGTACGCAGTATTTT.

This clonotype was seen ten or more times. The rearrangement uses TRBV18 and TRBJ1-6; D perhaps matches TRBD1 (6 bases). The CDR3 is 15 amino acids. V was cut by 1 base and J by 6 bases, with 10 bases left in between. Germline V gives CDR1 KGHSH, CDR2 LQKENI. The CDR3 DNA sequence: TGTGCCAGCTCACCACGAACAGGGAGTAATTCACCCCTCCACTTT. Residues: CASSPRTGSNSPLHF.

This clonotype was detected ten times or more. This chain joins TRBV20-1 and TRBJ2-1; TRBD2 matches at 12 bases. CDR3 length: 17 amino acids. Germline V gives CDR1 DFQATT, CDR2 SNEGSKA (reference sequence). The junction had 11 bases not matched to a gene; V was cut back by 4 bases and J by 4 bases. This chain's CDR3 is CSAKIGTSGFGYNEQFF. CDR3 sequence (DNA): TGCAGTGCTAAAATCGGGACTAGCGGGTTCGGGTACAATGAGCAGTTCTTC.

This sequence joins TRBV24-1 and TRBJ1-2; D is unresolved. V gave up 4 bases and J gave up 10 bases, with 15 bases separating them. The germline V gene has CDR1 KGHDR and CDR2 SFDVKD. The CDR3 runs 13 residues. This CDR3 is CATSDSPGRDYTF. Here the CDR3 DNA reads TGTGCCACCAGTGACTCCCCCGGGAGGGACTACACCTTC.

This clonotype showed up just a few times. V usage is TRBV29-1 and J usage is TRBJ2-3; 10 positions match TRBD1. Per germline, CDR1 SQVTM and CDR2 ANQGSEA. The CDR3 spans 15 residues. Losses at the gene ends were 1 base for V and 4 bases for J; bases not matched to a gene: 5. The CDR3 bases are TGCAGCGTTGAAGGGACAGGGGGGGGGGCAGATACGCAGTATTTT. Translation: CSVEGTGGGADTQYF.